These T cell receptor beta chains were read from a single sample in a study of regulatory T cells in long-lasting Graves disease. TCRdb independently ran MiXCR on the multiplex PCR reads; one entry per CDR3 protein. The sample records 450,000 to 700,000 distinct CDR3 sequences, 13% being singletons. The same sample was also studied in work on T cells in Graves' hyperthyroidism and ophthalmopathy.

The material was peripheral blood mononuclear cells (PBMCs), obtained at new diagnosis, from a patient treated with antithyroid drugs. These TCRs come from a man under 40 with Graves disease. Both conserved end residues are part of each CDR3. The order of the fields is V gene, clone size, J gene, D gene, CDR3 protein, CDR3 DNA. The D gene is left open where the match is weak. Only some rows state a clone size, as once, few, many or a class for expanded clones.

TRBV28,many,TRBJ2-5,TRBD2,CASSSILGLAGDEFKETQYF,TGTGCCAGCAGTTCCATCTTAGGACTAGCGGGAGACGAATTTAAAGAGACCCAGTACTTC
TRBV3-1,many,TRBJ2-1,TRBD2,CASSQGTRGVEQFF,TGTGCCAGCAGCCAAGGGACTAGGGGCGTGGAGCAGTTCTTC
TRBV6-1,many,TRBJ2-5,NA,CASMPVQETQYF,TGTGCCAGCATGCCGGTCCAAGAGACCCAGTACTTC
TRBV27,many,TRBJ1-2,NA,CASSAQQGSDDGYTF,TGTGCCAGCAGTGCCCAACAGGGTAGCGACGATGGCTACACCTTC
TRBV3-1,few,TRBJ1-5,NA,CASSRYRDGNQPQHF,TGTGCCAGCAGCCGGTACAGGGATGGCAATCAGCCCCAGCATTTT
TRBV5-6,NA,TRBJ2-7,NA,CASSFPLRNSYEQHF,TGTGCCAGCAGCTTTCCATTAAGGAACTCCTACGAGCAGCACTTC
TRBV12-3/TRBV12-4,NA,TRBJ2-3,TRBD1,CASRAGDRGTDTQYF,TGTGCCAGCAGGGCGGGGGACAGGGGAACAGATACGCAGTATTTT
TRBV11-2,many,TRBJ2-3,TRBD2,CASSLGGLAGGMVTQYF,TGTGCCAGCAGCCTTGGGGGACTAGCGGGAGGCATGGTTACGCAGTATTTT
TRBV10-3,few,TRBJ2-5,TRBD2,CATSKVASGTIQETQYF,TGTGCCACGTCAAAGGTGGCTAGCGGAACCATTCAAGAGACCCAGTACTTC
TRBV6-2/TRBV6-3,many,TRBJ1-4,NA,CASSYSPFATANEKLFF,TGTGCCAGCAGTTACAGCCCCTTTGCAACGGCTAATGAAAAACTGTTTTTT
TRBV20-1,many,TRBJ2-2,NA,CSARRYNTGELFF,TGCAGTGCTAGGAGGTATAACACCGGGGAGCTGTTTTTT
TRBV20-1,many,TRBJ2-3,TRBD2,CSAPFSGSTDTQYF,TGCAGTGCTCCGTTTAGCGGGAGCACAGATACGCAGTATTTT
TRBV19,many,TRBJ2-7,NA,CASSQNGEKADEQYF,TGTGCCAGTTCGCAAAATGGGGAGAAAGCAGACGAGCAGTACTTC
TRBV7-2,many,TRBJ2-7,TRBD1,CASIEAGTGAYEQYF,TGTGCCAGCATCGAGGCCGGGACAGGGGCCTACGAGCAGTACTTC
TRBV29-1,many,TRBJ1-1,NA,CSVEVGTGNTEAFF,TGCAGCGTTGAGGTCGGGACGGGGAACACTGAAGCTTTCTTT
TRBV29-1,few,TRBJ2-5,NA,CSVEDGGETQYF,TGCAGCGTTGAAGATGGGGGGGAGACCCAGTACTTC
TRBV5-1,many,TRBJ2-1,TRBD2,CASRGLAGKGEQFF,TGCGCCAGCAGGGGACTAGCGGGAAAAGGCGAGCAGTTCTTC
TRBV15,NA,TRBJ1-1,NA,CATLPGQWMNTEAFF,TGTGCCACTCTCCCAGGACAGTGGATGAACACTGAAGCTTTCTTT
TRBV29-1,many,TRBJ1-5,NA,CSVRGVGQPQHF,TGCAGCGTTAGGGGGGTGGGTCAGCCCCAGCATTTT
TRBV10-1,many,TRBJ1-1,NA,CASSEGGVNTEAFF,TGCGCCAGCAGTGAGGGGGGAGTGAACACTGAAGCTTTCTTT
TRBV20-1,few,TRBJ2-5,NA,CSARDGAGQETQYF,TGCAGTGCTAGAGACGGAGCGGGTCAAGAGACCCAGTACTTC
TRBV19,few,TRBJ2-4,TRBD1,CASSLLTGGSKNIQYF,TGTGCCAGTAGTTTATTGACAGGGGGCAGCAAAAACATTCAGTACTTC
TRBV12-3/TRBV12-4,many,TRBJ1-1,TRBD1,CASSLNRGTAEAFF,TGTGCCAGCAGTCTTAACAGGGGTACGGCTGAAGCTTTCTTT
TRBV2,many,TRBJ2-7,TRBD2,CASTTGGFYEQYF,TGTGCCAGTACAACGGGAGGGTTCTACGAGCAGTACTTC
TRBV29-1,few,TRBJ2-2,NA,CSVAPGSGELFF,TGCAGCGTTGCCCCGGGTTCCGGGGAGCTGTTTTTT
TRBV7-9,many,TRBJ2-1,TRBD2,CASSLEPSGSNEQFF,TGTGCCAGCAGCTTAGAACCCAGCGGGAGCAATGAGCAGTTCTTC
TRBV27,NA,TRBJ2-7,NA,CASSLGAAFGEQYF,TGTGCCAGCAGTTTAGGGGCAGCCTTCGGCGAGCAGTACTTC
TRBV11-2,many,TRBJ2-1,TRBD2,CASSLGRVGLAGAQRYF,TGTGCCAGCAGCTTAGGACGGGTGGGACTAGCAGGAGCCCAAAGGTACTTC
TRBV27,few,TRBJ2-3,TRBD1,CASSDRVTDTQYF,TGTGCCAGCAGCGACAGGGTCACAGATACGCAGTATTTT
TRBV27,many,TRBJ2-1,NA,CASSSGQFYNEQFF,TGTGCCAGCAGTTCGGGACAATTCTACAATGAGCAGTTCTTC
TRBV7-3,many,TRBJ2-7,TRBD2,CASSLSAGGGQYF,TGTGCCAGCAGCTTATCGGCGGGAGGGGGGCAGTACTTC
TRBV30,NA,TRBJ2-7,NA,CAWTHPPNEQYF,TGTGCCTGGACGCACCCTCCAAACGAGCAGTACTTC
TRBV4-1,NA,TRBJ1-1,NA,CASSQVWGIPETEAFF,TGCGCCAGCAGCCAAGTCTGGGGTATACCGGAGACTGAAGCTTTCTTT
TRBV20-1,NA,TRBJ2-1,NA,CSARDRLNEQFF,TGCAGTGCTAGAGATAGGCTCAATGAGCAGTTCTTC
TRBV20-1,NA,TRBJ2-2,TRBD2,CSARTSGRVGEPFF,TGCAGTGCTAGGACTAGCGGGAGGGTCGGGGAGCCGTTTTTT
TRBV25-1,NA,TRBJ2-5,TRBD1,CASTKDRLEETQYF,TGTGCCAGCACCAAGGACAGGCTGGAAGAGACCCAGTACTTC
TRBV6-4,many,TRBJ2-1,TRBD2,CASTEGTSSHNEQFF,TGTGCCAGCACTGAGGGGACTAGCTCCCACAATGAGCAGTTCTTC
TRBV7-2,many,TRBJ1-1,NA,CASSFDRRNTEAFF,TGTGCCAGCAGCTTCGACAGGAGGAACACTGAAGCTTTCTTT
TRBV15,many,TRBJ2-3,TRBD2,CATRVAGVGSDTQYF,TGTGCCACCAGAGTAGCGGGAGTCGGGTCAGATACGCAGTATTTT
TRBV19,few,TRBJ1-1,TRBD1,CASSIDRGIVFF,TGTGCCAGTAGTATAGACAGGGGGATCGTTTTCTTT
TRBV7-9,few,TRBJ1-1,NA,CASSLGSGRGYRGLNTEAFF,TGTGCCAGCAGCTTAGGAAGCGGCCGCGGGTATCGGGGGCTGAACACTGAAGCTTTCTTT
TRBV27,many,TRBJ2-3,TRBD2,CASSLATSGRYGDTQYF,TGTGCCAGCAGTTTAGCAACTAGCGGGAGGTATGGAGATACGCAGTATTTT
TRBV12-3/TRBV12-4,NA,TRBJ2-1,TRBD2,CASSRTSGVAYNEQFF,TGTGCCAGCAGCCGGACTAGCGGGGTCGCCTACAATGAGCAGTTCTTC
TRBV19,NA,TRBJ2-1,NA,CASSATQVSEQFF,TGTGCCAGTAGTGCTACTCAAGTCAGCGAGCAGTTCTTC
TRBV10-3,few,TRBJ2-7,NA,CAISESNYEQYF,TGTGCCATCAGTGAGTCAAACTACGAGCAGTACTTC
TRBV4-1,NA,TRBJ2-6,NA,CASSQGSQGSSGANVLTF,TGCGCCAGCAGCCAAGGGTCACAGGGCTCCTCTGGGGCCAACGTCCTGACTTTC
TRBV3-1,few,TRBJ2-1,TRBD2,CASSFSGRAGYNEQFF,TGTGCCAGCAGCTTTAGCGGGAGGGCCGGTTACAATGAGCAGTTCTTC
TRBV20-1,many,TRBJ1-2,NA,CSAGAAGFSYGYTF,TGCAGTGCGGGGGCGGCCGGGTTCTCCTATGGCTACACCTTC
TRBV20-1,NA,TRBJ2-2,TRBD2,CSARGVRTRYTGELFF,TGCAGTGCTAGAGGTGTGAGGACTAGATACACCGGGGAGCTGTTTTTT
TRBV29-1,many,TRBJ2-1,TRBD1,CSAKTGTYNEQFF,TGCAGCGCCAAGACAGGGACCTACAATGAGCAGTTCTTC
TRBV5-5,many,TRBJ2-2,NA,CASSLLGVGELFF,TGTGCCAGCAGCTTGTTGGGGGTCGGGGAGCTGTTTTTT
TRBV6-1,NA,TRBJ2-5,TRBD1,CASTPIRDRGETQYF,TGTGCCAGCACCCCGATCCGGGACAGGGGAGAGACCCAGTACTTC
TRBV5-1,NA,TRBJ2-5,NA,CASSLQGTGETQYF,TGCGCCAGCAGCTTGCAGGGGACGGGGGAGACCCAGTACTTC
TRBV10-3,many,TRBJ2-3,NA,CAIKGGAADTQYF,TGTGCCATCAAGGGGGGGGCCGCAGATACGCAGTATTTT
TRBV24-1,few,TRBJ2-1,TRBD2,CATSDPGGSRENEQFF,TGTGCCACCAGTGACCCTGGCGGGAGCAGGGAGAATGAGCAGTTCTTC